This TCR beta chain was recovered during a study of neurological immune-mediated disorders. This clonotype was counted many times. Time point here: longitudinal time-point 1 (baseline). V lost 9 bases to trimming and J lost 5 bases; unmatched junction nucleotides: 7. This CDR3 has 14 residues. Germline V CDR1 and CDR2: MNHGY, SVAAGI. Per sequencing run, 15-18 subjects together gave over 190 million TCR-beta sequences. TCRdb re-called the 5' RACE reads with MiXCR, one entry per CDR3 protein. The sample lists 71,000 or so distinct CDR3 sequences, 12% to 15% occurring once. The receptor was derived from a female donor with HTLV-1-associated myelopathy (HAM/TSP). The rearrangement links TRBV6-9 to TRBJ2-7; 13 bases are shared with TRBD2. The sequencing input was PBMCs. The CDR3 here is CARRPGLAGNEQYF. DNA for the CDR3: TGTGCCAGGAGACCGGGACTAGCGGGAAACGAGCAGTACTTC.